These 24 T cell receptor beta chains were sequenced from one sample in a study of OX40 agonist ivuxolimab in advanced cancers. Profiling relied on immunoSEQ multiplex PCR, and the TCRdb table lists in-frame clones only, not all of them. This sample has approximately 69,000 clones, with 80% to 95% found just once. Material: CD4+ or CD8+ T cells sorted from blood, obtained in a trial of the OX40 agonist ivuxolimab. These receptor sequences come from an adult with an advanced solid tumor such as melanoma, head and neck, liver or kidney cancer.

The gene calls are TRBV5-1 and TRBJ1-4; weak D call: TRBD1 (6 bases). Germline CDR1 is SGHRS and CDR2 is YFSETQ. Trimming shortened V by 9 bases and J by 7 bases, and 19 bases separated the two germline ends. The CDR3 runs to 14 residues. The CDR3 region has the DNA TGCGCCACCAAGCTGGGGCAGGGGCGTGAAAAACTGTTTTTT. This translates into CATKLGQGREKLFF.

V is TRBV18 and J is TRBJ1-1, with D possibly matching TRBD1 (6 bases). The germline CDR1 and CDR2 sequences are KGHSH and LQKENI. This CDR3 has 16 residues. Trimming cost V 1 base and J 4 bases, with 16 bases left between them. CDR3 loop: CASSPLSSSGATEAFF. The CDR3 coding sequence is TGTGCCAGCTCACCACTGTCCTCCTCAGGGGCCACTGAAGCTTTCTTT.

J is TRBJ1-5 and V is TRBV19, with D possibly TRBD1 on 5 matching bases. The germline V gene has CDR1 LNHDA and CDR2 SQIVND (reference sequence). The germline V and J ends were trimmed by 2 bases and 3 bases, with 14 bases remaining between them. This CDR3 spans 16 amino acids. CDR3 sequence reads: CASSISRASYNQPQHF. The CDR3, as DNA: TGTGCCAGTAGTATAAGCAGGGCCTCTTACAATCAGCCCCAGCATTTT.

CDR3 loop: CALRRTGQGTYEQYF. DNA for the CDR3: TGTGCCCTCAGGAGGACGGGACAAGGGACCTACGAGCAGTACTTC. The chain employs TRBV28 and TRBJ2-7; maybe TRBD1 (6 bases). Germline V CDR1 and CDR2: MDHEN, SYDVKM. The CDR3 has 15 residues. V was clipped by 11 bases and J by 2 bases, with 22 bases between them.

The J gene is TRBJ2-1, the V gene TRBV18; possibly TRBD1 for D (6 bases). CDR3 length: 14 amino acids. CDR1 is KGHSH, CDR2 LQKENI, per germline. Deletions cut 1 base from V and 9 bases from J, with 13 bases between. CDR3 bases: TGTGCCAGCTCACCACTGGGACACACGATTGAGCAGTTCTTC. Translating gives CASSPLGHTIEQFF.

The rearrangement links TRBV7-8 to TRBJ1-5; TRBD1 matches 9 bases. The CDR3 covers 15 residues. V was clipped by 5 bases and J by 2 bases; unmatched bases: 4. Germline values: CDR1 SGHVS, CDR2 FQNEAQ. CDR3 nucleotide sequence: TGTGCCAGCAGCCGGGACAGGGTTGGCAATCAGCCCCAGCATTTT. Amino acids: CASSRDRVGNQPQHF.

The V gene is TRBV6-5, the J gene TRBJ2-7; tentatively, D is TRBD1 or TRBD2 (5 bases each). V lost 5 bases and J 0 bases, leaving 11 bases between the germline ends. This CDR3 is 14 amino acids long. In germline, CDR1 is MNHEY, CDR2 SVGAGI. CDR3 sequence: CASSTLGVSYEQYF. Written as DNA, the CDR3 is TGTGCCAGCAGTACCCTGGGGGTCTCCTACGAGCAGTACTTC.

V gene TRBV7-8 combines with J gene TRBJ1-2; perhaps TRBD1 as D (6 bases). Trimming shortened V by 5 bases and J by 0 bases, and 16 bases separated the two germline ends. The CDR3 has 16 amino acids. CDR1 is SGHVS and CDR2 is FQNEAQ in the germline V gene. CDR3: CASSPLGGATNYGYTF. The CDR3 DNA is TGTGCCAGCAGCCCGTTGGGGGGGGCTACTAACTATGGCTACACCTTC.

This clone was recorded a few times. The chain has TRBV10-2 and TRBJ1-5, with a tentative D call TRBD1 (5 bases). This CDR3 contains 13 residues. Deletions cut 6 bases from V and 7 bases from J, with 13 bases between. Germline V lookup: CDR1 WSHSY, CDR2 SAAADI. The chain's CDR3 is CASSTRAEQPQHF. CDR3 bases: TGCGCCAGCAGCACCAGGGCGGAGCAGCCCCAGCATTTT.

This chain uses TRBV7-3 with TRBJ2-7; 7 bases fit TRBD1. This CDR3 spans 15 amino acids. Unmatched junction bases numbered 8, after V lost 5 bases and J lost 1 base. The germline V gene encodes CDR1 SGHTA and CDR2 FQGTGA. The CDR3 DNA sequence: TGTGCCAGCAGCCCCTCCGGGACAGCATCCTACGAGCAGTACTTC. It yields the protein CASSPSGTASYEQYF. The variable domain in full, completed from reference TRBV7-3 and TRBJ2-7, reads GAGVSQTPSNKVTEKGKYVELRCDPISGHTALYWYRQSLGQGPEFLIYFQGTGAADDSGLPNDRFFAVRPEGSVSTLKIQRTERGDSAVYLCASSPSGTASYEQYFGPGTRLTVT.

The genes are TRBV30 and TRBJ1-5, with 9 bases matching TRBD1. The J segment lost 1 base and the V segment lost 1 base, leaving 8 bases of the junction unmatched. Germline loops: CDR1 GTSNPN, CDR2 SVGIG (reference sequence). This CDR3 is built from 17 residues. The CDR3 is CAWSATDRGTSNQPQHF. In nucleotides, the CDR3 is TGTGCCTGGAGTGCTACGGACAGGGGCACAAGCAATCAGCCCCAGCATTTT.

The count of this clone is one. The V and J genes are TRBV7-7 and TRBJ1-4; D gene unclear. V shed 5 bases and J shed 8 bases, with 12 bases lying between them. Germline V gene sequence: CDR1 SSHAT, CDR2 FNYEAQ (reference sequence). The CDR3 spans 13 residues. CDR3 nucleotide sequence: TGTGCCAGCAGCCCCGGGTCGTTCGAAAAACTGTTTTTT. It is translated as CASSPGSFEKLFF.

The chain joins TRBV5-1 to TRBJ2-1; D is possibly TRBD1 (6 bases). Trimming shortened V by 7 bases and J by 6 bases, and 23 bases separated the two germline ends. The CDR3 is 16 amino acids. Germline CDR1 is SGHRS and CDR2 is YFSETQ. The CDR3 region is CASGARTGSPINEQFF. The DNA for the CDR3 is TGCGCCAGCGGGGCCAGAACAGGGTCCCCTATCAATGAGCAGTTCTTC.

The CDR3 reads CASSYSRTRYGYTF. Here the CDR3 DNA reads TGTGCCAGCAGTTACTCGCGGACTCGCTATGGCTACACCTTC. The chain is built from TRBV6-5 and TRBJ1-2; D ambiguous. Per the germline V gene, CDR1 is MNHEY and CDR2 is SVGAGI. V lost 0 bases and J 4 bases, leaving 9 bases between the germline ends. The CDR3 covers 14 residues.

The CDR3 reads CSVERGMGEQYF. The CDR3 bases are TGCAGCGTTGAACGAGGAATGGGAGAGCAGTACTTC. The chain uses TRBV29-1 and TRBJ2-7; D unclear. Per the germline V gene, CDR1 is SQVTM and CDR2 is ANQGSEA. This CDR3 has 12 amino acids. Trimming stripped 2 bases from V and 7 bases from J, with 12 bases between.

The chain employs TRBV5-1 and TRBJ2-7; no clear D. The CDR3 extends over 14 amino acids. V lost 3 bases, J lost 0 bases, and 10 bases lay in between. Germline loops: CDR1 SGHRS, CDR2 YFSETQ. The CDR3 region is CASSSDAHSYEQYF. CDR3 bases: TGCGCCAGCAGCTCTGACGCTCACTCCTACGAGCAGTACTTC.

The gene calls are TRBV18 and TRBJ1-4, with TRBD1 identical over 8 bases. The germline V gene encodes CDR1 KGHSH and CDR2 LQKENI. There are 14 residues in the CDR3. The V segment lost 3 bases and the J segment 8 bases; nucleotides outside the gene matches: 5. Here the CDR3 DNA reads TGTGCCAGCTCACCCGGGGACAGGATAGAAAAACTGTTTTTT. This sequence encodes CASSPGDRIEKLFF.

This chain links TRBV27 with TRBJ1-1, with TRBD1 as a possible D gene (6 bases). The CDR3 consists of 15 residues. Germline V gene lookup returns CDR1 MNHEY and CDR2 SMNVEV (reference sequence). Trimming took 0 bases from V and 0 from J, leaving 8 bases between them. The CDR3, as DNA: TGTGCCAGCAGTTTATCCGGGGGCATGAACACTGAAGCTTTCTTT. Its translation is CASSLSGGMNTEAFF.

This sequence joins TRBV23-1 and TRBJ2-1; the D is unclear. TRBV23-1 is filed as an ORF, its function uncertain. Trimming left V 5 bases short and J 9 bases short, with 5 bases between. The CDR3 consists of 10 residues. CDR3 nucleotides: TGCGCCAGCAGTACCTCTGAGCAGTTCTTC. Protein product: CASSTSEQFF.

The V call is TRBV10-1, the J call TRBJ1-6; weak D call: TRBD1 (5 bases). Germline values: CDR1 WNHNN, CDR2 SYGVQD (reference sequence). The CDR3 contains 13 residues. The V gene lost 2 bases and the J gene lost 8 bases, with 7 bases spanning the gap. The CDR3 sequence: CASSETRDSPLHF. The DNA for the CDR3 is TGCGCCAGCAGTGAGACCAGGGATTCACCCCTCCACTTT.

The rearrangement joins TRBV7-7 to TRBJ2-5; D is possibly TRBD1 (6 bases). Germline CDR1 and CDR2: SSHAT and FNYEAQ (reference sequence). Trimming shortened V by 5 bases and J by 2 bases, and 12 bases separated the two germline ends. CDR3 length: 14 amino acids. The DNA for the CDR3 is TGTGCCAGCAGCAAGGGACATGTACAAGAGACCCAGTACTTC. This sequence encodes CASSKGHVQETQYF.

CDR3 loop: CASSFEAGPYNEQFF. For the CDR3, the DNA is TGTGCCAGCAGCTTCGAAGCGGGACCCTACAATGAGCAGTTCTTC. This chain joins TRBV7-3 and TRBJ2-1, with 7 bases identical to TRBD2. This CDR3 is 15 amino acids long. V shed 3 bases, J shed 2 bases, and the junction held 4 bases outside the gene matches. Germline V gives CDR1 SGHTA, CDR2 FQGTGA.

The CDR3 DNA sequence: TGTGCCTGTTTGGACAGAACTAACTATGGCTACACCTTC. This encodes CACLDRTNYGYTF. The chain combines TRBV30 with TRBJ1-2, with a tentative D call TRBD1 (6 bases). The CDR3 is 13 residues long. The germline gives CDR1 GTSNPN, CDR2 SVGIG (reference sequence). Trimming removed 6 bases from V and 0 bases from J, with 11 bases in between. Full variable domain (outside the CDR3, taken from reference TRBV30 and TRBJ1-2): SQTIHQWPATLVQPVGSPLSLECTVEGTSNPNLYWYRQAAGRGLQLLFYSVGIGQISSEVPQNLSASRPQDRQFILSSKKLLLSDSGFYLCACLDRTNYGYTFGSGTRLTVV.

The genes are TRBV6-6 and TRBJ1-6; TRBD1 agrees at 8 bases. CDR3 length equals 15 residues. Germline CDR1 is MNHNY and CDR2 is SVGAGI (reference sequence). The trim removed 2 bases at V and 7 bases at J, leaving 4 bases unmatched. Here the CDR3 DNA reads TGTGCCAGCAGTTACCGGGGACAGGAGAATTCACCCCTCCACTTT. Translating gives CASSYRGQENSPLHF.